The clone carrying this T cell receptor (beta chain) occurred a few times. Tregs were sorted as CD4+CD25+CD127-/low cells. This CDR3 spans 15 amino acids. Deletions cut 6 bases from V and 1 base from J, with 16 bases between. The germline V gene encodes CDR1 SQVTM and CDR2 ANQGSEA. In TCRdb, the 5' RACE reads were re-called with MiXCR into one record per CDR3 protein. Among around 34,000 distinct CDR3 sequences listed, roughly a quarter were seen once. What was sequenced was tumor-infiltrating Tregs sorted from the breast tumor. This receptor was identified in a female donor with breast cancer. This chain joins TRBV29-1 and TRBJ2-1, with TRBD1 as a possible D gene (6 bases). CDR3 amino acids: CSVLPGTKSYNEQFF. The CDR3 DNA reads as TGCAGCGTCCTACCCGGGACAAAATCCTACAATGAGCAGTTCTTC.